The 25 T cell receptor beta chains given below trace back to one sample, sequenced in a study of cytomegalovirus exposure and HLA in healthy donors. The PCR used 60 Vbeta and 13 Jbeta primers. Profiled with immunoSEQ multiplex PCR; TCRdb holds only in-frame clones, not every one. Among 150,000 to 200,000 clones listed, about four fifths were seen once. The sample consisted of PBMCs. These receptors all come from a man aged 18 to 30 in good health and CMV-seronegative.

V gene TRBV7-9 combines with J gene TRBJ2-1, with D perhaps matching TRBD1 (6 bases). V lost 5 bases and J lost 2, with 10 bases in between. The CDR3 loop spans 14 amino acids. Looked up from germline, CDR1 is SEHNR and CDR2 is FQNEAQ (reference sequence). The CDR3 nucleotides are TGTGCCAGCAGCAAGGCAGGGGCCTACAATGAGCAGTTCTTC. Amino acids: CASSKAGAYNEQFF.

V usage is TRBV5-6 and J usage is TRBJ1-4; TRBD1 matches at 9 bases. There are 16 residues in the CDR3. The trim removed 0 bases at V and 6 bases at J, leaving 6 bases unmatched. In germline, CDR1 is SGHDT, CDR2 YYEEEE. The DNA for the CDR3 is TGTGCCAGCAGCTTGGCCTATACAGGGGGCGATGAAAAACTGTTTTTT. Translating gives CASSLAYTGGDEKLFF.

The chain is built from TRBV29-1 and TRBJ2-1, with D perhaps TRBD1 (5 bases). Trimming stripped 4 bases from V and 3 bases from J, with 13 bases between. This CDR3 is built from 14 residues. Germline-derived CDR1 and CDR2 are SQVTM and ANQGSEA. The CDR3 DNA reads TGCAGCGTTGGTAAAGGGGTTCTCTACAATGAGCAGTTCTTC. Residues: CSVGKGVLYNEQFF.

V is TRBV19 and J is TRBJ2-6; TRBD1 might be the D (5 bases). Germline lookup yields CDR1 LNHDA and CDR2 SQIVND (reference sequence). This CDR3 spans 16 amino acids. Between the trimmed V and J ends, which lost 5 bases and 0 bases, there was a span of 11 bases. The CDR3 region has the DNA TGTGCCAGTAGTGCACAGGTATTCTCTGGGGCCAACGTCCTGACTTTC. Translation gives CASSAQVFSGANVLTF. The whole variable domain, remainder taken from reference TRBV19 and TRBJ2-6, is DGGITQSPKYLFRKEGQNVTLSCEQNLNHDAMYWYRQDPGQGLRLIYYSQIVNDFQKGDIAEGYSVSREKKESFPLTVTSAQKNPTAFYLCASSAQVFSGANVLTFGAGSRLTVL.

The V call is TRBV11-3, the J call TRBJ2-7, with TRBD2 matching over 8 bases. V trimming: 3 bases; J trimming: 2 bases; junction bases outside the gene matches: 9. Germline V gene lookup returns CDR1 SGHNT and CDR2 YENEEA. CDR3 length: 16 residues. For the CDR3, the DNA is TGTGCCAGCAGCTTCACTAGCGGCCCCGGAGCCTACGAGCAGTACTTC. Encoded protein: CASSFTSGPGAYEQYF.

The chain couples TRBV5-5 to TRBJ1-6; the match to TRBD1 covers 7 bases. Trimming cost V 4 bases and J 18 bases; bases outside gene matches: 19. This CDR3 contains 15 residues. The germline gives CDR1 SGHKS, CDR2 YYEKEE (reference sequence). The CDR3, as DNA: TGTGCCAGCAGCGCGACAGGGACCAATTTTCACCGGGACCACTTT. Translated, it gives CASSATGTNFHRDHF.

The chain is built from TRBV7-8 and TRBJ1-5; 8 bases line up with TRBD1. Germline V lookup: CDR1 SGHVS, CDR2 FQNEAQ. The CDR3 sequence is 14 residues long. Trimming took 10 bases from V and 6 from J; bases not matched to a gene: 11. The CDR3: CANRDGQGGQPQHF. In nucleotides, the CDR3 is TGTGCCAACAGAGACGGACAGGGCGGTCAGCCCCAGCATTTT.

V and J are TRBV2 and TRBJ1-2; D might be TRBD1 (6 bases). Germline loops: CDR1 SNHLY, CDR2 FYNNEI. V lost 2 bases, J lost 4 bases, and 17 bases lay in between. The CDR3 is 16 amino acids. Here the CDR3 reads CASSETKTGNFYGYTF. DNA of the CDR3: TGTGCCAGCAGTGAAACTAAGACAGGAAACTTCTATGGCTACACCTTC.

As for this clone: A read error may account for a junction end that differs from germline. The chain joins TRBV7-7 to TRBJ2-2; the match to TRBD1 covers 8 bases. CDR1 and CDR2 from the germline V gene are SSHAT and FNYEAQ (reference sequence). This CDR3 comprises 15 residues. CDR3 nucleotide sequence: TGTGCTAGCAGCCCTAGGACAGGGAGGACCGGGGAGCTGTTTTTT. This encodes CASSPRTGRTGELFF.

The chain is built from TRBV19 and TRBJ1-2; D may be TRBD1 (5 bases). V shed 7 bases and J shed 2 bases, with 17 bases lying between them. CDR3 length: 15 residues. Germline V gene sequence: CDR1 LNHDA, CDR2 SQIVND (reference sequence). In DNA form, the CDR3 reads TGTGCCAGTACCGACGCCGGGACTCCCAACTATGGCTACACCTTC. Translation gives CASTDAGTPNYGYTF.

CDR3 sequence: CATSRARQGNYEQYF. CDR3 nucleotide sequence: TGTGCCACCAGCAGAGCTAGACAGGGGAACTACGAGCAGTACTTC. The chain carries TRBV15 and TRBJ2-7; 8 positions match TRBD1. V dropped 1 base and J dropped 3; count of bases not matched to a gene: 5. Per germline, CDR1 LNHNV and CDR2 YYDKDF (reference sequence). CDR3 size: 15 residues.

J is TRBJ1-2 and V is TRBV29-1; maybe TRBD1 (6 bases). CDR3 length: 13 residues. With 4 bases removed from V and 4 bases from J, the gap between germline ends came to 13 bases. CDR1 and CDR2 from the germline V gene are SQVTM and ANQGSEA. CDR3 nucleotides: TGCAGCGTTGCCAGGGAGACAGGCTATGGCTACACCTTC. It specifies CSVARETGYGYTF.

The chain is built from TRBV9 and TRBJ2-7, with D maybe TRBD2 (5 bases). The CDR3 totals 14 residues. The V gene's germline CDR1 is SGDLS and CDR2 YYNGEE. Deletions cut 0 bases from V and 3 bases from J, with 10 bases between. For the CDR3, the DNA is TGTGCCAGCAGCGTAGGGCCTGCGGGCTACGAGCAGTACTTC. It specifies CASSVGPAGYEQYF.

The chain has TRBV5-6 and TRBJ1-1; TRBD1 matches 7 bases. The CDR3 sequence is 14 residues long. Germline V gene lookup returns CDR1 SGHDT and CDR2 YYEEEE. J gave up 4 bases and V 2 bases, and 5 bases lay outside the gene matches. CDR3 bases: TGTGCCAGCAGCTTAAGGGCAGGGGGCACTGAAGCTTTCTTT. Protein product: CASSLRAGGTEAFF.

The rearrangement joins TRBV10-2 to TRBJ1-6; the match to TRBD1 covers 9 bases. The V and J ends lost 8 bases and 7 bases, in that order; junction bases with no gene match: 9. The germline V gene encodes CDR1 WSHSY and CDR2 SAAADI. The CDR3 contains 15 residues. The CDR3 DNA is TGCGCCAGCGGTTGGAACAGGGGGCAGAATTCACCCCTCCACTTT. Translated, it gives CASGWNRGQNSPLHF.

The chain carries TRBV6-5 and TRBJ2-7, with 7 bases identical to TRBD2. Trimming cost V 6 bases and J 6 bases; bases outside gene matches: 11. Germline-derived CDR1 and CDR2 are MNHEY and SVGAGI. This CDR3 region has 14 residues. The DNA of the CDR3 is TGTGCCAGCAGAAGGGACCGGGGGGTGGGCGAGCAGTACTTC. Residues: CASRRDRGVGEQYF.

The chain employs TRBV11-2 and TRBJ2-3, with 7 bases matching TRBD2. CDR3 length: 14 amino acids. The V and J ends lost 3 bases and 6 bases, in that order; junction bases with no gene match: 6. Germline assignment: CDR1 SGHAT and CDR2 FQNNGV. In DNA, the CDR3 is TGTGCCAGCAGCTTGGGGACTACGCCGGATACGCAGTATTTT. This gives the protein CASSLGTTPDTQYF.

This chain connects TRBV29-1 to TRBJ2-7, with D possibly TRBD1 on 5 matching bases. V gave up 6 bases and J gave up 3 bases, with 15 bases separating them. Per germline, CDR1 SQVTM and CDR2 ANQGSEA. The CDR3 loop spans 13 amino acids. The CDR3 coding sequence is TGCAGCGTGAGAACAGGCTCCATCTACGAGCAGTACTTC. Its translation: CSVRTGSIYEQYF.

The table lists this clone with a count of one. The gene calls are TRBV19 and TRBJ2-7, with TRBD2 matching over 7 bases. Germline values: CDR1 LNHDA, CDR2 SQIVND (reference sequence). Trimming took 1 base from V and 3 from J; bases not matched to a gene: 3. The CDR3 consists of 14 residues. CDR3 sequence (DNA): TGTGCCAGTAGTATAGTGGGAGGGGACTACGAGCAGTACTTC. As protein: CASSIVGGDYEQYF.

V usage is TRBV10-1 and J usage is TRBJ2-2, with 9 bases lining up with TRBD2. Trimming at V came to 2 bases and at J to 3 bases, leaving 1 base not matched to a gene. CDR1 is WNHNN, CDR2 SYGVQD, per germline (reference sequence). This CDR3 contains 15 residues. CDR3 in amino acids: CASSEKRGDTGELFF. CDR3 coding DNA: TGCGCCAGCAGTGAGAAGCGGGGGGACACCGGGGAGCTGTTTTTT.

Only a few counts were recorded for this clone. The CDR3, as DNA: TGTGCCAGCAGTTACTCGACAGCGGGGCCCCAGCATTTT. Translation gives CASSYSTAGPQHF. The chain has TRBV6-5 and TRBJ1-5; D is possibly TRBD1 (5 bases). The CDR3 consists of 13 residues. The germline V and J ends were trimmed by 0 bases and 9 bases, with 9 bases remaining between them. Germline CDR1 is MNHEY and CDR2 is SVGAGI.

This clone is a singleton in its sample. The chain links TRBV29-1 to TRBJ2-7, with TRBD1 matching over 7 bases. The CDR3 extends over 13 amino acids. V gave up 6 bases and J gave up 1 base; unmatched junction bases: 6. Germline CDR1 is SQVTM and CDR2 is ANQGSEA. The CDR3 bases are TGCAGCGTATGGGACAGTCAGTCCTACGAGCAGTACTTC. Translated: CSVWDSQSYEQYF.

V usage is TRBV4-3 and J usage is TRBJ2-5; TRBD2 matches at 8 bases. The CDR3 loop spans 16 amino acids. V shed 1 base, J shed 5 bases, and the junction held 9 bases outside the gene matches. CDR1 and CDR2 (germline): LGHNA, YSLEER. This chain's CDR3 is CASSQGGAGGRETQYF. DNA of the CDR3: TGCGCCAGCAGCCAAGGGGGGGCGGGAGGACGGGAGACCCAGTACTTC.

The chain joins TRBV2 to TRBJ2-1; D possibly corresponds to TRBD1 (6 bases). CDR3 size: 15 residues. CDR1 and CDR2 from the germline V gene are SNHLY and FYNNEI. V dropped 6 bases and J dropped 8 bases, with 20 bases sitting between them. The chain's CDR3 is CASSKRTEQRDEQFF. As DNA, the CDR3 is TGTGCCAGCAGCAAACGGACAGAACAGCGCGATGAGCAGTTCTTC.

The chain links TRBV11-2 to TRBJ2-1, with no clear D. There are 13 residues in the CDR3. V was clipped by 1 base and J by 7 bases, with 8 bases between them. Germline-derived CDR1 and CDR2 are SGHAT and FQNNGV. CDR3 DNA: TGTGCCAGCAGCTTAGGTCTCACAAATGAGCAGTTCTTC. It is translated as CASSLGLTNEQFF. Filled out from reference TRBV11-2 and TRBJ2-1, the complete variable domain reads EAGVAQSPRYKIIEKRQSVAFWCNPISGHATLYWYQQILGQGPKLLIQFQNNGVVDDSQLPKDRFSAERLKGVDSTLKIQPAKLEDSAVYLCASSLGLTNEQFFGPGTRLTVL.